This T cell receptor beta chain was documented in a study of healthy donors' naive CD4 and CD8 T cells. Study observations and caveats: Positive CDR3 charge linked to CD4+ cells, negative to CD8+ cells. The study did not address homeostatic proliferation effects in naive T cells. Most V and J genes were reportedly biased between naive CD4+ and CD8+ cells. Roughly 13% of CD4/CD8 propensity variance appeared explained by V, J and CDR3 charge.

To note about this clonotype: As yet, its antigen is unknown.

Per germline, CDR1 SGHRS and CDR2 YFSETQ. CDR3 length: 13 residues. After removal of 4 bases from V and 4 bases from J, the junction contained 3 bases not matched to a gene. TCR libraries were built from 450 to 650 ng of total RNA by linear amplification. One entry per CDR3 protein results from TCRdb running MiXCR on the reads. The sample has about 180,000 distinct CDR3 sequences, 65% to 80% seen once. This receptor was obtained from a pool of human donors in good health; the sample pools cells from several healthy donors. The V call is TRBV5-1, the J call TRBJ2-5, with 8 bases matching TRBD1. The material sequenced was naive CD4+ and CD8+ T cells sorted from blood, pooled from several donors. The CDR3 DNA sequence: TGCGCCAGCAGCGTCCAGGGGGCAGAGACCCAGTACTTC. It is translated as CASSVQGAETQYF.